This is a list of T cell receptor beta chains from one sample in a study of cytomegalovirus exposure and HLA in healthy donors. Sequencing used immunoSEQ multiplex PCR; TCRdb keeps in-frame clones, though not all of them. The sample has about 74,000 clones; approximately 94% are singletons. Sequences were obtained from PBMCs. The receptors derive from a woman aged 18-29 years in good health and CMV-seropositive. Both conserved end residues are part of each CDR3. The order of the fields is CDR3 protein, CDR3 DNA, clone size, V gene, D gene, J gene. The D gene is left open where the match is weak. Not all rows give a size; the values are once, few, many and, for expanded clones, a class.

CDR3: CATSRDRTGGYEQFF
DNA: TGTGCCACCAGCAGAGATAGGACAGGGGGCTATGAGCAGTTCTTC
size: -
V: TRBV15
D: TRBD1
J: TRBJ2-1

CDR3: CASSDAQVNQPQHF
DNA: TGTGCCAGCAGCGACGCACAGGTCAATCAGCCCCAGCATTTT
size: -
V: TRBV5-6
D: -
J: TRBJ1-5

CDR3: CASSLAGTRPSLGYGYTF
DNA: TGTGCCAGCAGCTTGGCCGGGACAAGGCCCTCCTTGGGGTATGGCTACACCTTC
size: -
V: TRBV5-4
D: -
J: TRBJ1-2

CDR3: CASSEFPGRTNGSNQPQHF
DNA: TGTGCCAGCAGTGAATTCCCGGGACGGACTAATGGTAGCAATCAGCCCCAGCATTTT
size: -
V: TRBV6-4
D: -
J: TRBJ1-5

CDR3: CASSLSGQQGTGTNYGYTF
DNA: TGTGCCAGCAGTTTATCGGGACAACAGGGAACCGGGACTAACTATGGCTACACCTTC
size: -
V: TRBV27
D: -
J: TRBJ1-2

CDR3: CASRGTGRGGNQPQHF
DNA: TGTGCCAGCAGGGGGACAGGGAGGGGGGGCAATCAGCCCCAGCATTTT
size: few
V: TRBV27
D: TRBD1
J: TRBJ1-5

CDR3: CASSFNRNTGELFF
DNA: TGTGCCAGCAGCTTCAATAGGAACACCGGGGAGCTGTTTTTT
size: -
V: TRBV5-8
D: -
J: TRBJ2-2

CDR3: CASSPGHPNTEAFF
DNA: TGTGCCAGCAGCCCGGGACACCCGAACACTGAAGCTTTCTTT
size: -
V: TRBV7-9
D: -
J: TRBJ1-1

CDR3: CASSQGWNTEAFF
DNA: TGTGCCAGCAGTCAGGGCTGGAACACTGAAGCTTTCTTT
size: -
V: TRBV6-6
D: -
J: TRBJ1-1

CDR3: CEEAGNTQYF
DNA: TGTGAAGAGGCGGGAAATACGCAGTATTTT
size: few
V: TRBV30
D: -
J: TRBJ2-3

CDR3: CASSVAVSGELFF
DNA: TGTGCCAGCAGTGTCGCGGTGTCCGGGGAGCTGTTTTTT
size: -
V: TRBV2
D: -
J: TRBJ2-2

CDR3: CASSRDPDRAYGYTF
DNA: TGTGCCAGCAGCCGCGACCCAGACAGAGCGTATGGCTACACCTTC
size: -
V: TRBV6-5
D: -
J: TRBJ1-2

CDR3: CASNGASGFSTDTQYF
DNA: TGTGCCAGCAACGGTGCTAGCGGGTTTAGCACAGATACGCAGTATTTT
size: -
V: TRBV2
D: TRBD2
J: TRBJ2-3

CDR3: CASSVWTGQEGGYTF
DNA: TGTGCCAGCAGCGTTTGGACAGGGCAGGAGGGGGGCTACACCTTC
size: -
V: TRBV9
D: TRBD1
J: TRBJ1-2

CDR3: CASAAGDSYEQYF
DNA: TGTGCCAGCGCCGCGGGGGACTCCTACGAGCAGTACTTC
size: -
V: TRBV7-9
D: TRBD2
J: TRBJ2-7

CDR3: CAWSRLAGGRSTGELFF
DNA: TGTGCCTGGAGCAGACTAGCGGGGGGGCGGAGCACCGGGGAGCTGTTTTTT
size: once
V: TRBV30
D: TRBD2
J: TRBJ2-2

CDR3: CASSPAGLHEQYF
DNA: TGTGCCAGCTCACCAGCAGGGTTGCACGAGCAGTACTTC
size: -
V: TRBV18
D: -
J: TRBJ2-7

CDR3: CAWSVSGGGYTF
DNA: TGTGCCTGGAGTGTATCGGGGGGGGGCTACACCTTC
size: -
V: TRBV30
D: -
J: TRBJ1-2

CDR3: CASTHDRNYGYTF
DNA: TGTGCCAGCACCCATGACAGGAACTATGGCTACACCTTC
size: -
V: TRBV7-9
D: -
J: TRBJ1-2

CDR3: CASSTARGDEQYF
DNA: TGTGCCAGCTCCACAGCGCGGGGTGACGAGCAGTACTTC
size: -
V: TRBV7-9
D: -
J: TRBJ2-7

CDR3: CASSLELGRQGYNQPQHF
DNA: TGTGCCAGCAGCTTGGAGCTAGGGCGCCAGGGCTACAATCAGCCCCAGCATTTT
size: -
V: TRBV7-9
D: -
J: TRBJ1-5

CDR3: CASSLILAEQFF
DNA: TGTGCCAGCAGCTTAATCCTCGCGGAACAGTTCTTC
size: -
V: TRBV7-2
D: -
J: TRBJ2-1

CDR3: CASRTGGRWGTEAFF
DNA: TGCGCCAGCAGGACAGGGGGCCGATGGGGCACTGAAGCTTTCTTT
size: -
V: TRBV5-1
D: TRBD1
J: TRBJ1-1

CDR3: CASSLTGSNEKLFF
DNA: TGTGCCAGCAGCTTAACAGGGTCTAATGAAAAACTGTTTTTT
size: -
V: TRBV7-9
D: -
J: TRBJ1-4

CDR3: CATSRDQRGGETQYF
DNA: TGTGCCACCAGCAGGGACCAGCGGGGAGGGGAGACCCAGTACTTC
size: -
V: TRBV15
D: TRBD2
J: TRBJ2-5

CDR3: CASSASSSTDTQYF
DNA: TGTGCCAGCAGTGCGTCTTCTAGCACAGATACGCAGTATTTT
size: -
V: TRBV2
D: -
J: TRBJ2-3

CDR3: CASSYDREAYNSPLHF
DNA: TGTGCCAGTAGTTATGACAGGGAGGCCTATAATTCACCCCTCCACTTT
size: few
V: TRBV19
D: TRBD1
J: TRBJ1-6

CDR3: CASSQGDSNGVEQYF
DNA: TGCGCCAGCAGCCAAGGGGACTCAAACGGGGTCGAGCAGTACTTC
size: -
V: TRBV4-1
D: -
J: TRBJ2-7

CDR3: CASSFEAGPSYEQYF
DNA: TGTGCCAGCAGTTTTGAGGCGGGACCCTCCTACGAGCAGTACTTC
size: -
V: TRBV27
D: -
J: TRBJ2-7

CDR3: CASSPPTGTSGRALNEQYF
DNA: TGTGCCAGCTCACCTCCTACCGGGACTAGCGGGAGGGCCCTGAACGAGCAGTACTTC
size: -
V: TRBV18
D: TRBD2
J: TRBJ2-7

CDR3: CASSFQPNAGGVETQYF
DNA: TGTGCCAGCAGCTTCCAACCGAATGCGGGAGGTGTTGAGACCCAGTACTTC
size: -
V: TRBV11-2
D: TRBD2
J: TRBJ2-5

CDR3: CASRAPQGGYTF
DNA: TGTGCCAGCAGGGCCCCCCAGGGTGGCTACACCTTC
size: -
V: TRBV27
D: -
J: TRBJ1-2

CDR3: CASSPSVSSYNEQFF
DNA: TGTGCCAGTTCTCCTAGCGTGAGCTCCTACAATGAGCAGTTCTTC
size: -
V: TRBV19
D: -
J: TRBJ2-1

CDR3: CASSEAGQSYEQYF
DNA: TGCGCCAGCAGTGAGGCGGGACAGTCCTACGAGCAGTACTTC
size: -
V: TRBV10-2
D: -
J: TRBJ2-7

CDR3: CAWSHGVGNQPQHF
DNA: TGTGCCTGGAGTCACGGGGTAGGCAATCAGCCCCAGCATTTT
size: -
V: TRBV30
D: -
J: TRBJ1-5

CDR3: CASSPILRGGREQFF
DNA: TGTGCCAGCAGCCCCATCCTGCGGGGGGGCAGGGAGCAGTTCTTC
size: -
V: TRBV6-5
D: TRBD2
J: TRBJ2-1

CDR3: CASKRTYEQYF
DNA: TGTGCCAGCAAGCGAACCTACGAGCAGTACTTC
size: once
V: TRBV6-1
D: -
J: TRBJ2-7

CDR3: CASSSSGEGTTEAFF
DNA: TGTGCCAGCTCCTCCTCAGGTGAGGGCACCACTGAAGCTTTCTTT
size: -
V: TRBV9
D: -
J: TRBJ1-1

CDR3: CASRGLGNTIYF
DNA: TGCGCCAGCAGGGGGCTTGGAAACACCATATATTTT
size: once
V: TRBV5-1
D: -
J: TRBJ1-3

CDR3: CASSRGGIEKLFF
DNA: TGTGCCAGCAGCCGAGGAGGGATAGAAAAACTGTTTTTT
size: -
V: TRBV27
D: -
J: TRBJ1-4

CDR3: CASSELGAGAGGWYEQYF
DNA: TGTGCCAGCAGTGAGCTGGGGGCTGGAGCGGGAGGGTGGTACGAGCAGTACTTC
size: -
V: TRBV2
D: TRBD2
J: TRBJ2-7

CDR3: CASSLTSGGAGETQYF
DNA: TGCGCCAGCAGCTTGACTAGCGGGGGGGCCGGGGAGACCCAGTACTTC
size: -
V: TRBV5-1
D: TRBD2
J: TRBJ2-5

CDR3: CASSDLFGRRSGAQHF
DNA: TGTGCCAGCAGTGACTTATTTGGCAGGCGCTCCGGGGCCCAGCATTTT
size: once
V: TRBV2
D: -
J: TRBJ1-5

CDR3: CASSHGLAGVSYNEQFF
DNA: TGTGCCAGCAGCCACGGACTAGCGGGAGTGTCCTACAATGAGCAGTTCTTC
size: -
V: TRBV5-4
D: TRBD2
J: TRBJ2-1

CDR3: CAWSALRQGVGELFF
DNA: TGTGCCTGGAGTGCCCTGCGGCAGGGCGTCGGGGAGCTGTTTTTT
size: -
V: TRBV30
D: -
J: TRBJ2-2

CDR3: CASSLMTAYEQYF
DNA: TGTGCCAGCAGCTTGATGACAGCCTACGAGCAGTACTTC
size: -
V: TRBV7-2
D: -
J: TRBJ2-7

CDR3: CASNYDSNYGYTF
DNA: TGTGCCAGCAATTATGACAGCAACTATGGCTACACCTTC
size: -
V: TRBV6-5
D: -
J: TRBJ1-2

CDR3: CASSRSIAQETQYF
DNA: TGTGCCAGCAGCCGCTCTATAGCCCAGGAGACCCAGTACTTC
size: -
V: TRBV7-9
D: -
J: TRBJ2-5

CDR3: CASSVTQETEAFF
DNA: TGTGCCAGCAGCGTAACCCAGGAAACTGAAGCTTTCTTT
size: -
V: TRBV9
D: -
J: TRBJ1-1

CDR3: CASDTIGGAAEAFF
DNA: TGTGCCAGCGACACTATTGGGGGGGCAGCTGAAGCTTTCTTT
size: -
V: TRBV5-5
D: -
J: TRBJ1-1

CDR3: CASSQALTAGANYGYTF
DNA: TGCGCCAGCAGCCAAGCTCTAACGGCAGGGGCTAACTATGGCTACACCTTC
size: -
V: TRBV4-1
D: -
J: TRBJ1-2

CDR3: CAWSVLYEQFF
DNA: TGTGCCTGGAGTGTACTCTATGAGCAGTTCTTC
size: -
V: TRBV30
D: -
J: TRBJ2-1

CDR3: CASSLRGRAGETQYF
DNA: TGTGCCAGCAGCTTACGCGGGAGGGCCGGGGAGACCCAGTACTTC
size: -
V: TRBV7-3
D: TRBD2
J: TRBJ2-5

CDR3: CASSRQGAFEAFF
DNA: TGTGCCAGCAGCCGACAGGGGGCTTTTGAAGCTTTCTTT
size: -
V: TRBV7-2
D: TRBD1
J: TRBJ1-1

CDR3: CASSLPGGYGYTF
DNA: TGTGCCAGTAGTCTTCCCGGGGGCTATGGCTACACCTTC
size: -
V: TRBV19
D: -
J: TRBJ1-2

CDR3: CASSWTGSDEQYF
DNA: TGTGCCAGCAGCTGGACAGGGTCCGACGAGCAGTACTTC
size: -
V: TRBV9
D: TRBD1
J: TRBJ2-7

CDR3: CASSSSSGYTF
DNA: TGTGCCAGCTCCTCTAGCTCTGGCTACACCTTC
size: -
V: TRBV6-6
D: -
J: TRBJ1-2

CDR3: CAISRAPDRDGQPQHF
DNA: TGTGCCATCAGTCGAGCCCCGGACAGGGACGGTCAGCCCCAGCATTTT
size: -
V: TRBV10-3
D: TRBD1
J: TRBJ1-5

CDR3: CASSKRPGGNTEAFF
DNA: TGTGCCAGTAGTAAGCGCCCGGGAGGGAACACTGAAGCTTTCTTT
size: -
V: TRBV19
D: -
J: TRBJ1-1